This T cell receptor beta chain was captured by sequencing in a study of blood T cell repertoires in COVID-19. About the research overall: Some COVID-19 samples were acute and others convalescent; all came from the United States, Italy and Spain. T cells, B-cell-depleted T cells, or PBMCs supplied cDNA or gDNA.

Source study methods: Reference gene primers were amplified, and this amplification served to estimate nucleated cell counts. The assay was immunoSEQ multiplex PCR, and TCRdb's table has in-frame clones only and misses some. For V, J and clone size, that table is used; D and trimming come from the DNA. The sample has 90,000 to 100,000 clones, around 84% seen once. Trimming removed 4 bases from V and 3 bases from J; junction bases left unmatched: 7. This CDR3 contains 15 residues. The V gene's germline CDR1 is SGHTA and CDR2 FQGNSA. The rearrangement joins TRBV7-2 to TRBJ2-7; 9 bases align to TRBD1. The receptor comes from a man between 65 and 79 years old with active or convalescent COVID-19. The sequenced material came from peripheral blood. In DNA form, the CDR3 reads TGTGCCAGCAGCTCTGGGGGACAGGGATTCTACGAGCAGTACTTC. It yields the protein CASSSGGQGFYEQYF.